The clone carrying this T cell receptor beta chain was seen more than once but under ten times. The germline V and J ends were trimmed by 5 bases and 2 bases, with 13 bases remaining between them. The germline V gene has CDR1 SNHLY and CDR2 FYNNEI. This CDR3 is built from 15 residues. The sample comes from a study of blood T cell repertoires in COVID-19. Measured with immunoSEQ multiplex PCR; TCRdb has only the in-frame clones, and not every one. This sample yields around 40,000 clones, of which 60% to 80% are seen a single time; around a third belongs to the top ten. The receptor comes from a woman of 80 years or more with acute or convalescent COVID-19. This rearrangement joins TRBV2 to TRBJ1-3; possibly TRBD1 for D (5 bases). Sequenced input: peripheral blood. Written as DNA, the CDR3 is TGTGCCAGCAGTTACTCCAGGGTAACTGGAAACACCATATATTTT. Translating gives CASSYSRVTGNTIYF.